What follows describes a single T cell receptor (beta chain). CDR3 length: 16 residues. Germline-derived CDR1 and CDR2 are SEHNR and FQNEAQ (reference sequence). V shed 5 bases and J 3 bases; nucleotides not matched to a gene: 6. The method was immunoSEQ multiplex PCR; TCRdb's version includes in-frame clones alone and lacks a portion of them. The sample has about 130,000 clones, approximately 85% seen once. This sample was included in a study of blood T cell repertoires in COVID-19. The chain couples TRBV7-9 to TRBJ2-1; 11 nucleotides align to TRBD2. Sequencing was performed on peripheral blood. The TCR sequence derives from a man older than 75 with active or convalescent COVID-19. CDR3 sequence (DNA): TGTGCCAGCAGCGCAGCGGGACTAGCGGTCTACAATGAGCAGTTCTTC. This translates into CASSAAGLAVYNEQFF.